This T cell receptor (beta chain) was found in a study of control samples from healthy donors and cancer patients. Sequencing used immunoSEQ multiplex PCR; TCRdb keeps in-frame clones, though not all of them. The sample lists 100,000 to 150,000 clones; about nine tenths were seen once. The CDR3 totals 14 residues. Germline V gives CDR1 MNHEY, CDR2 SVGAGI. Trimming removed 6 bases from V and 4 bases from J; junction bases left unmatched: 6. Sequenced material: PBMCs. This clonotype originated in a man aged 50-60 years with head and neck cancer. The chain uses TRBV6-5 and TRBJ2-7, with 10 positions matching TRBD1. CDR3 residues: CASRGWGQGYEQYF. CDR3 DNA sequence: TGTGCCAGCAGGGGTTGGGGACAGGGGTACGAGCAGTACTTC.